This TCR beta chain emerged from a study of STAT3 mutations in large granular lymphocyte leukemia. Study background: Roughly half of the longitudinally sequenced T-LGLL patients carried detectable canonical activating STAT3 mutations. The study, taken as a whole, reports: All newly emerging clones after therapy were STAT3 wild type. Every T-LGLL patient had at least one immunodominant TCRbeta clonotype.

The germline CDR1 and CDR2 sequences are MNHNY and SVGAGI (reference sequence). V lost 6 bases and J lost 4, with 12 bases in between. The CDR3 extends over 13 amino acids. Here immunoSEQ multiplex PCR was the method, and the copy in TCRdb shows in-frame clones only, minus some. The profile shows under 20,000 clones, about nine tenths of them singletons. Concerning this clone: Its target is unknown.

Sequencing was carried out using peripheral blood mononuclear cells. The chain uses TRBV6-6 and TRBJ1-1, with D perhaps TRBD1 (6 bases). The clonotype was recovered from a woman aged 50 to 65 with T-cell large granular lymphocyte leukemia. Some clones in this sample may be carry-over from other donors' samples. In nucleotides, the CDR3 is TGTGCCAGCAGAGCACAGGGATCCACTGAAGCTTTCTTT. The encoded protein is CASRAQGSTEAFF.